Listed here are 20 T cell receptor beta chains from one sample, sequenced in a study of TIL therapy for anti-PD-1-resistant metastatic lung cancer. Time point defined: pre-treatment sample, taken before nivolumab and TIL therapy. Most excised metastases sampled were pleural nodules or supraclavicular lymph nodes. The libraries were made with immunoSEQ v3. Method: immunoSEQ multiplex PCR; TCRdb's copy keeps in-frame clones and lacks some. The sample yields 45,000 to 50,000 clones, about two thirds seen once. Specimen: tumor tissue, collected at baseline. The receptors come from a person aged 25-79 years with non-small cell lung cancer.

The chain carries TRBV6-5 and TRBJ1-2; tentative D call: TRBD1 (6 bases). CDR1 is MNHEY and CDR2 is SVGAGI in the germline V gene. Deletions cut 6 bases from V and 4 bases from J, with 18 bases between. The CDR3 length is 15 residues. The CDR3 sequence is CASRMRGGYGYGYTF. Here the CDR3 DNA reads TGTGCCAGCAGAATGCGGGGGGGCTACGGCTATGGCTACACCTTC.

V and J are TRBV30 and TRBJ1-4; D ambiguous. CDR1 and CDR2 from the germline V gene are GTSNPN and SVGIG (reference sequence). The V and J ends lost 1 base and 8 bases respectively, with 8 bases between them. The CDR3 totals 12 residues. In DNA, the CDR3 is TGTGCCTGGAGTGGGACCCCGGAAAAACTGTTTTTT. This codes for CAWSGTPEKLFF.

This rearrangement joins TRBV5-6 to TRBJ2-7; 7 nucleotides match TRBD1. Germline V gene data show CDR1 as SGHDT and CDR2 as YYEEEE. The CDR3 has 12 amino acids. Trimming at V came to 4 bases and at J to 12 bases, leaving 10 bases not matched to a gene. CDR3 region: CASSRDRAFSYF. The CDR3 DNA reads as TGTGCCAGCAGCCGAGACAGGGCTTTCTCGTACTTC. Based on the CDR3 plus reference TRBV5-6 and TRBJ2-7, the full variable domain is DAGVTQSPTHLIKTRGQQVTLRCSPKSGHDTVSWYQQALGQGPQFIFQYYEEEERQRGNFPDRFSGHQFPNYSSELNVNALLLGDSALYLCASSRDRAFSYFGPGTRLTVT.

V usage is TRBV5-4 and J usage is TRBJ1-1, with a possible D match to TRBD1 (6 bases). Germline values: CDR1 SGHNT, CDR2 YYREEE (reference sequence). The CDR3 has 16 amino acids. V was clipped by 2 bases and J by 3 bases, with 17 bases between them. The CDR3 loop is CASSFRGPRRDTEAFF. As DNA, the CDR3 is TGTGCCAGCAGCTTCAGGGGCCCCCGGAGGGACACTGAAGCTTTCTTT.

The chain couples TRBV4-3 to TRBJ2-7; TRBD2 matches 10 bases. CDR1 LGHNA and CDR2 YSLEER come from the germline V gene. This CDR3 is built from 16 residues. V was clipped by 4 bases and J by 9 bases; unmatched bases: 15. The CDR3 protein is CASSPLRTSGLRGQYF. CDR3 in DNA: TGCGCCAGCAGCCCGCTGAGGACTAGCGGACTGCGGGGGCAGTACTTC.

The chain employs TRBV15 and TRBJ2-3; D remains ambiguous. This CDR3 is 15 amino acids long. V lost 4 bases to trimming and J lost 0 bases, with 11 bases between them. Germline CDR1 and CDR2: LNHNV and YYDKDF (reference sequence). For the CDR3, the DNA is TGTGCCACCAGCATACACATTACAAGCACAGATACGCAGTATTTT. Translating it yields CATSIHITSTDTQYF.

The V gene is TRBV18, the J gene TRBJ2-3; D is unclear. The CDR3 is made up of 15 amino acids. The V end was cut by 4 bases, the J end by 2 bases, with 13 bases between. Germline assignment: CDR1 KGHSH and CDR2 LQKENI. DNA of the CDR3: TGTGCCAGCTCACTTGATGTGGGGTACACAGATACGCAGTATTTT. Its protein is CASSLDVGYTDTQYF.

This chain joins TRBV19 and TRBJ1-3; D unresolved. This CDR3 comprises 16 residues. Per germline, CDR1 LNHDA and CDR2 SQIVND (reference sequence). Trimming cost V 1 base and J 2 bases, with 12 bases left between them. CDR3 region: CASSIGVEQAGNTIYF. CDR3 DNA sequence: TGTGCCAGTAGTATAGGGGTCGAGCAGGCTGGAAACACCATATATTTT. Based on the CDR3 plus reference TRBV19 and TRBJ1-3, the full variable domain is DGGITQSPKYLFRKEGQNVTLSCEQNLNHDAMYWYRQDPGQGLRLIYYSQIVNDFQKGDIAEGYSVSREKKESFPLTVTSAQKNPTAFYLCASSIGVEQAGNTIYFGEGSWLTVV.

This clone was detected only a few times. The V gene is TRBV5-6, the J gene TRBJ1-1, with D maybe TRBD1 (6 bases). This CDR3 region has 14 residues. V dropped 2 bases and J dropped 1 base, with 9 bases sitting between them. Per the germline V gene, CDR1 is SGHDT and CDR2 is YYEEEE. CDR3 DNA sequence: TGTGCCAGCAGCTTAGGGGGGGCGAACACTGAAGCTTTCTTT. Translated, it gives CASSLGGANTEAFF.

The chain has TRBV7-9 and TRBJ2-2, with 10 nucleotides matching TRBD2. The CDR3 has 16 residues. V was pared by 5 bases and J by 4 bases, with 7 bases of the junction left unmatched. Germline values: CDR1 SEHNR, CDR2 FQNEAQ (reference sequence). CDR3 sequence: CASSGAGGPGTGELFF. In DNA, the CDR3 is TGTGCCAGCAGCGGAGCGGGAGGGCCCGGCACCGGGGAGCTGTTTTTT.

This chain uses TRBV7-6 with TRBJ1-5, with D unclear. From germline, CDR1 is SGHVS and CDR2 FNYEAQ. The CDR3 extends over 14 amino acids. V lost 1 base, J lost 2 bases, and 6 bases lay in between. The CDR3 DNA sequence: TGTGCCAGCAGCTTAGGTCAGGGCAATCAGCCCCAGCATTTT. This codes for CASSLGQGNQPQHF.

V and J are TRBV5-6 and TRBJ2-2, with 9 bases matching TRBD2. V shed 1 base and J 3 bases; nucleotides not matched to a gene: 4. Germline V gene sequence: CDR1 SGHDT, CDR2 YYEEEE. This CDR3 is 16 amino acids long. CDR3 loop: CASSLLAGRDTGELFF. The CDR3 nucleotides read TGTGCCAGCAGCTTGCTAGCGGGGAGGGACACCGGGGAGCTGTTTTTT.

The rearrangement links TRBV28 to TRBJ2-1, with D unresolved. Germline assignment: CDR1 MDHEN and CDR2 SYDVKM. Trimming stripped 3 bases from V and 9 bases from J, with 6 bases between. This CDR3 region has 11 residues. This CDR3 is CASSLPAEQFF. The DNA for the CDR3 is TGTGCCAGCAGTTTGCCCGCTGAGCAGTTCTTC.

The V and J genes are TRBV7-2 and TRBJ2-7; D gene unclear. The CDR3 contains 12 residues. CDR1 and CDR2 from the germline V gene are SGHTA and FQGNSA. V was trimmed by 5 bases and J by 6 bases, leaving 11 bases between them. CDR3 nucleotide sequence: TGTGCCAGCAGCCCTTTTTCGCGCGAGCAGTACTTC. Amino acids: CASSPFSREQYF.

CDR3: CASSLLLAEQYF. The CDR3 nucleotides are TGTGCCAGCAGCCTCCTCCTGGCCGAGCAGTACTTC. The rearrangement links TRBV7-2 to TRBJ2-7; no clear D. V lost 5 bases, J lost 6 bases, and 11 bases lay in between. There are 12 residues in the CDR3. CDR1 and CDR2 from the germline V gene are SGHTA and FQGNSA.

This clone has just a few counts. The chain joins TRBV11-2 to TRBJ2-5; D call uncertain. Germline V gene data show CDR1 as SGHAT and CDR2 as FQNNGV. V was trimmed by 1 base and J by 7 bases, leaving 10 bases between them. The CDR3 runs to 13 residues. The CDR3 loop reads CASSLGPEATQYF. CDR3 nucleotide sequence: TGTGCCAGCAGCTTAGGTCCAGAGGCGACCCAGTACTTC.

The rearrangement joins TRBV19 to TRBJ2-5; possible D gene TRBD1, 6 bases. The germline V and J ends were trimmed by 10 bases and 3 bases, with 15 bases remaining between them. This CDR3 is 13 amino acids long. The germline CDR1 and CDR2 sequences are LNHDA and SQIVND (reference sequence). In DNA, the CDR3 is TGTGCCACCACGGGACATGTGAAAGAGACCCAGTACTTC. Protein: CATTGHVKETQYF. The complete variable domain, with remaining parts taken from reference TRBV19 and TRBJ2-5, reads DGGITQSPKYLFRKEGQNVTLSCEQNLNHDAMYWYRQDPGQGLRLIYYSQIVNDFQKGDIAEGYSVSREKKESFPLTVTSAQKNPTAFYLCATTGHVKETQYFGPGTRLLVL.

The chain employs TRBV5-1 and TRBJ1-3, with D maybe TRBD1 (5 bases). From germline, CDR1 is SGHRS and CDR2 YFSETQ. V shed 4 bases and J shed 4 bases, with 21 bases lying between them. CDR3 length: 17 residues. In DNA, the CDR3 is TGCGCCAGCAGCCCGGACGGGACTCCCGGCCTCGGAAACACCATATATTTT. Residues: CASSPDGTPGLGNTIYF.

The chain is built from TRBV7-2 and TRBJ2-7; D is tentatively TRBD1 or TRBD2 (7 bases each). CDR1 and CDR2 from the germline V gene are SGHTA and FQGNSA. There are 14 residues in the CDR3. CDR3 bases: TGTGTCAGTGGGGAGGGGGCCGGAACCTACGAGCAGTACTTC. As protein: CVSGEGAGTYEQYF.

The gene calls are TRBV9 and TRBJ1-4, with D unclear. The germline V gene has CDR1 SGDLS and CDR2 YYNGEE. There are 16 residues in the CDR3. Trimming removed 0 bases at V and 4 bases at J, with 13 bases between. This CDR3 reads CASSVGGFLLNEKLFF. The DNA of the CDR3 is TGTGCCAGCAGCGTAGGGGGATTCCTCCTTAATGAAAAACTGTTTTTT.